The TCR beta chain described here comes from a study of cytomegalovirus exposure and HLA in healthy donors. The CDR3 runs to 12 residues. The germline V gene encodes CDR1 MDHEN and CDR2 SYDVKM. The trim removed 4 bases at V and 9 bases at J, leaving 5 bases unmatched. TCRdb's copy holds only in-frame clones and misses some; the assay was immunoSEQ multiplex PCR. The sample contains 170,000 or so clones, 85% of which appear only once. In the case of this clone: Its antigen is undetermined.

Points from the study as a whole: The authors enumerated over 150 TCR beta chains as linked to cytomegalovirus.

The TCR comes from a man younger than 30 in good health and CMV-seropositive. The sequenced sample consisted of PBMCs. The J gene is TRBJ1-1, the V gene TRBV28; 7 nucleotides agree with TRBD1. Written as DNA, the CDR3 is TGTGCCAGCAGTTCCACGACAGGGCAAGCTTTCTTT. It is translated as CASSSTTGQAFF.